The clone carrying this T cell receptor beta chain was detected ten times or more. Antigen: not known. There were TCR beta CDR3 regions amplified from RNA transcripts. First-round RT-PCR of the TCR CDR3 relied on the HTBI primer set. TCRdb processed the multiplex PCR reads anew with MiXCR; each CDR3 protein has one entry. The data contain about 530,000 distinct CDR3 sequences, roughly 18% of them singletons. The data originate from a study of T cells in Graves' hyperthyroidism and ophthalmopathy. From germline, CDR1 is MDHEN and CDR2 SYDVKM. This CDR3 is built from 14 residues. V trimming: 8 bases; J trimming: 4 bases; junction bases outside the gene matches: 8. Findings of the study overall: Median prediction lead before ophthalmopathy onset was about 6.5 months with the model. Blood held most thyroid clonotypes expanded above 0.001 frequency.

The study included ophthalmopathy patients with Clinical Activity Score at least 3, NOSPECS grade at least 4 and duration under 3 months. The PBMCs were taken from about 10 ml of fresh peripheral blood. This chain uses TRBV28 with TRBJ2-7; 10 bases map to TRBD2. Material for sequencing was blood. The receptor comes from a woman aged 18-35 years with Graves' ophthalmopathy. Written as DNA, the CDR3 is TGTGCCAGCGAGAGCAGCGGGGGGGCGTACGAGCAGTACTTC. Protein product: CASESSGGAYEQYF.